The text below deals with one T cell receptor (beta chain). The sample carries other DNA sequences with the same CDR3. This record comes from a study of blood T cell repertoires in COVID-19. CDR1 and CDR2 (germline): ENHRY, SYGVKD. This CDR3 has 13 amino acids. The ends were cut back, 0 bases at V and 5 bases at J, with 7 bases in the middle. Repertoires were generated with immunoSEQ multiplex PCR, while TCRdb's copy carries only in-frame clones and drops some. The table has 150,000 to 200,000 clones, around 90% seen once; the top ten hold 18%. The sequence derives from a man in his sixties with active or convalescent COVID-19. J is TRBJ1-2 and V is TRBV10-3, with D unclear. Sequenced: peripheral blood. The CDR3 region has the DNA TGTGCCATCAGTGAGTCGAATAGTTATGGCTACACCTTC. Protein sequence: CAISESNSYGYTF.